The 8 T cell receptor beta chains reported below all come from one sample, sequenced in a study of siplizumab effects on memory and regulatory T cells. TCRdb's copy holds only in-frame clones and misses some; the assay was immunoSEQ multiplex PCR. This sample carries some 15,000 clones, more than 40% of them seen once, and the ten largest clones take roughly 10%. A roughly six-day coculture at 37°C was performed with the mixed lymphocyte reaction cells. For these TCRs, the target antigens are not known. The sample comprised CFSE-low (dividing) CD4+ T cells sorted from an allogeneic mixed lymphocyte reaction. These receptors were obtained from a human donor in good health; the cells came from an allogeneic mixed lymphocyte reaction.

The chain couples TRBV5-1 to TRBJ2-4; the match to TRBD2 covers 12 bases. CDR1 is SGHRS and CDR2 is YFSETQ in the germline V gene. The trim removed 5 bases at V and 10 bases at J, leaving 1 base unmatched. The CDR3 is made up of 12 amino acids. CDR3 sequence reads: CASSTSGRIQYF. For the CDR3, the DNA is TGCGCCAGCAGTACTAGCGGGAGGATTCAGTACTTC.

The chain joins TRBV29-1 to TRBJ1-5; 7 bases align to TRBD1. CDR3 length: 12 amino acids. CDR1 and CDR2 from the germline V gene are SQVTM and ANQGSEA. With 4 bases clipped from V and 5 bases from J, the junction kept 2 bases outside the gene matches. The CDR3 protein is CSVGQGDQPQHF. DNA of the CDR3: TGCAGCGTTGGCCAGGGGGATCAGCCCCAGCATTTT.

This clone is medium-sized. The genes are TRBV29-1 and TRBJ2-3, with 8 nucleotides matching TRBD2. The V segment lost 2 bases and the J segment 3 bases; nucleotides outside the gene matches: 1. CDR3 length equals 13 residues. Germline V CDR1 and CDR2: SQVTM, ANQGSEA. The CDR3 coding sequence is TGCAGCGTTGAACGGGGGGGGACAGATACGCAGTATTTT. Its protein is CSVERGGTDTQYF.

The chain carries TRBV9 and TRBJ2-7; a possible D gene is TRBD2 (6 bases). This CDR3 has 14 amino acids. Trimming pared 0 bases from V and 2 bases from J, leaving 9 bases between. The germline V gene has CDR1 SGDLS and CDR2 YYNGEE. CDR3 nucleotide sequence: TGTGCCAGCAGCGTAGAGGCGGGACCCTACGAGCAGTACTTC. Its translation is CASSVEAGPYEQYF.

The genes are TRBV6-1 and TRBJ2-7; 7 bases agree with TRBD2. Germline CDR1 MNHNS, CDR2 SASEGT. This CDR3 contains 14 residues. V dropped 7 bases and J dropped 3; count of bases not matched to a gene: 9. The CDR3 bases are TGTGCCAGCACCACGGGGGGACGATACTACGAGCAGTACTTC. This sequence encodes CASTTGGRYYEQYF.

By frequency in the sample, this clone is medium-sized. The chain joins TRBV5-6 to TRBJ2-3; D is unclear. This CDR3 is built from 13 residues. Looked up from germline, CDR1 is SGHDT and CDR2 is YYEEEE. V lost 4 bases, J lost 3 bases, and 9 bases lay in between. As DNA, the CDR3 is TGTGCCAGCAGCCTTGGGTCGACAGATACGCAGTATTTT. Translation: CASSLGSTDTQYF.

The CDR3 coding sequence is TGTGCCAGCAGTGACGGGACAGGGGGCCGGGAGACCCAGTACTTC. Its protein product is CASSDGTGGRETQYF. The rearrangement joins TRBV6-1 to TRBJ2-5; TRBD1 agrees at 12 bases. CDR1 is MNHNS and CDR2 is SASEGT in the germline V gene. The CDR3 runs to 15 residues. V lost 3 bases and J lost 5; bases outside the gene matches: 4.

By share of the sample, this clone is medium-sized. The rearrangement uses TRBV23-1 and TRBJ1-4; D is unclear. TRBV23-1 is known as an ORF, though its function is uncertain. Trimming cost V 2 bases and J 5 bases, with 12 bases left between them. The CDR3 sequence is 15 residues long. CDR3 in DNA: TGCGCCAGCAGTCAAAGGAGAACAGTAAATGAAAAACTGTTTTTT. It specifies CASSQRRTVNEKLFF.